These T cell receptor beta chains were read from a single sample in a study of shared clonotypes between healthy human individuals. The assay was immunoSEQ multiplex PCR, and TCRdb's table has in-frame clones only and misses some. The sample gives some 350,000 clones, about 74% of which show up once; 10% is in the top ten. The sequencing input was memory CD4+ T cells sorted from blood. The receptors derive from a young man in good health. Both conserved end residues are part of each CDR3. The D gene is left open where the match is weak.

V gene: TRBV6-4; D gene: TRBD2; CDR3 protein: CASAFEREGRNEQYF
V gene: TRBV28; D gene: TRBD2; CDR3 protein: CASRSGGSDTQYF
V gene: TRBV19; D gene: NA; CDR3 protein: CASPNGGGTNYGYTF
V gene: TRBV5-4; D gene: NA; CDR3 protein: CASSTDSRYEQYF
V gene: TRBV29-1; D gene: NA; CDR3 protein: CSVGGGNTEAFF
V gene: TRBV7-8; D gene: TRBD2; CDR3 protein: CASSLLSGGPYEQYF
V gene: TRBV7-3; D gene: NA; CDR3 protein: CASSRRGNEQFF
V gene: TRBV7-8; D gene: TRBD2; CDR3 protein: CASSLQGRGLAYEQYF
V gene: TRBV19; D gene: NA; CDR3 protein: CASNRLASQPQHF
V gene: TRBV7-8; D gene: NA; CDR3 protein: CASSLVFYEQYF
V gene: TRBV7-8; D gene: NA; CDR3 protein: CASSLVGAEAFF
V gene: TRBV5-4; D gene: TRBD2; CDR3 protein: CASSLGLARSTDTQYF
V gene: TRBV4-3; D gene: NA; CDR3 protein: CASSQSVGGEKLFF
V gene: TRBV30; D gene: NA; CDR3 protein: CAWIIEGGGQSYGYTF
V gene: TRBV4-2; D gene: NA; CDR3 protein: CASSQDGTAGRNTEAFF
V gene: TRBV10-3; D gene: TRBD2; CDR3 protein: CAISESVSSGSLYNEQFF
V gene: TRBV28; D gene: NA; CDR3 protein: CASSSYGAQNTEAFF
V gene: TRBV11-2; D gene: NA; CDR3 protein: CASSALTRAYEQYF
V gene: TRBV7-2; D gene: NA; CDR3 protein: CASSLGNQGAYGYTF
V gene: TRBV7-6; D gene: NA; CDR3 protein: CASSLWAGDTQYF
V gene: TRBV5-1; D gene: NA; CDR3 protein: CASSSAGARNTEAFF
V gene: TRBV11-2; D gene: NA; CDR3 protein: CASSFGPNNEQFF
V gene: TRBV6-1; D gene: NA; CDR3 protein: CASSETSGELFF
V gene: TRBV16; D gene: NA; CDR3 protein: CASSPLGGGTEAFF
V gene: TRBV11-2; D gene: NA; CDR3 protein: CASSLGAAPISYEQYF
V gene: TRBV30; D gene: NA; CDR3 protein: CAWTQGNSPLHF
V gene: TRBV7-9; D gene: TRBD2; CDR3 protein: CASSLVSSGSMNEQFF
V gene: TRBV14; D gene: TRBD1; CDR3 protein: CASSTQGVGANVLTF
V gene: TRBV7-2; D gene: NA; CDR3 protein: CASSSNRAAYEQYF
V gene: TRBV7-2; D gene: TRBD2; CDR3 protein: CASSFSGRTIGGELFF
V gene: TRBV14; D gene: TRBD2; CDR3 protein: CASRPGTSTGELFF
V gene: TRBV7-2; D gene: NA; CDR3 protein: CASSSPWQEQYF
V gene: TRBV18; D gene: NA; CDR3 protein: CASSPKVGPGQPQHF
V gene: TRBV28; D gene: NA; CDR3 protein: CASTGLNYGYTF
V gene: TRBV20-1; D gene: NA; CDR3 protein: CSALLNNEQFF
V gene: TRBV27; D gene: NA; CDR3 protein: CASSSVLSSGLMGPMNTEAFF
V gene: TRBV28; D gene: NA; CDR3 protein: CASTPPQGLMNTEAFF
V gene: TRBV7-6; D gene: NA; CDR3 protein: CASSLAQNTGELFF
V gene: TRBV5-4; D gene: TRBD2; CDR3 protein: CASSLGGVLAGVEQFF
V gene: TRBV27; D gene: NA; CDR3 protein: CASSLWTALPNEQFF
V gene: TRBV5-1; D gene: NA; CDR3 protein: CASSQDSRTTEAFF
V gene: TRBV7-2; D gene: NA; CDR3 protein: CASSSTVTLAYGYTF
V gene: TRBV27; D gene: NA; CDR3 protein: CASRLSWGNQPQHF
V gene: TRBV7-8; D gene: NA; CDR3 protein: CASSLNRPSNQPQHF
V gene: TRBV5-5; D gene: NA; CDR3 protein: CASSQTPNTEAFF
V gene: TRBV7-8; D gene: NA; CDR3 protein: CASSPFGGEYTEAFF